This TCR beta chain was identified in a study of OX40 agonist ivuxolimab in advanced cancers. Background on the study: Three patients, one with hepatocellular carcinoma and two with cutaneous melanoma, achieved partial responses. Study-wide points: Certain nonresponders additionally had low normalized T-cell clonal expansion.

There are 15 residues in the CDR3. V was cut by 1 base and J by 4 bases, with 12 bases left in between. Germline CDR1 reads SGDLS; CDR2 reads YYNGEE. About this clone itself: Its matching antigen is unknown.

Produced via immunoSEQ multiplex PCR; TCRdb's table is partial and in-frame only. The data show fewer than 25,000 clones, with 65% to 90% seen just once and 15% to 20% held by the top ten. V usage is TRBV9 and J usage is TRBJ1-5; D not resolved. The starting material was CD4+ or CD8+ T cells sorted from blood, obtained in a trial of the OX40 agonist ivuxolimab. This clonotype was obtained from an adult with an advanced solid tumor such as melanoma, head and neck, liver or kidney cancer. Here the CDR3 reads CASSVYGDENQPQHF. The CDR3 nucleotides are TGTGCCAGCAGCGTATACGGCGACGAAAATCAGCCCCAGCATTTT.